Shown below are 24 T cell receptor beta chains from a single sample sequenced in a study of blood T cell repertoires in COVID-19. Using immunoSEQ multiplex PCR, the repertoire was profiled, and TCRdb retains in-frame clones only, with some absent. The sample holds around 13,000 clones; 90% are singletons and the top ten take over 7.5%. The specimen sequenced was peripheral blood. The source is a human donor in a cohort sampled during active COVID-19.

The chain carries TRBV28 and TRBJ2-5; D gene unclear. This CDR3 contains 12 residues. Germline V CDR1 and CDR2: MDHEN, SYDVKM. The V gene lost 6 bases and the J gene lost 5 bases, with 10 bases spanning the gap. CDR3: CASSNSVETQYF. DNA of the CDR3: TGTGCCAGCAGCAACTCCGTGGAGACCCAGTACTTC.

This chain joins TRBV19 and TRBJ1-3; D is uncertain. V lost 4 bases, J lost 4 bases, and 5 bases lay in between. Germline-derived CDR1 and CDR2 are LNHDA and SQIVND (reference sequence). CDR3 size: 12 residues. The CDR3 nucleotides are TGTGCCAGTAGTACTCAGGGAAACACCATATATTTT. It is translated as CASSTQGNTIYF.

The chain carries TRBV7-9 and TRBJ2-1; 7 bases are shared with TRBD1. V shed 4 bases and J 7 bases; nucleotides not matched to a gene: 4. The CDR3 length is 13 residues. Germline-derived CDR1 and CDR2 are SEHNR and FQNEAQ (reference sequence). The CDR3: CASSSPQGNEQFF. CDR3 DNA: TGTGCCAGCAGCTCGCCACAGGGGAATGAGCAGTTCTTC.

The rearrangement uses TRBV7-2 and TRBJ1-2; possibly TRBD1 for D (6 bases). The CDR3 runs to 13 residues. Germline loops: CDR1 SGHTA, CDR2 FQGNSA. V was pared by 3 bases and J by 5 bases, with 10 bases between. This chain's CDR3 is CASSFGTIYGYTF. In nucleotides, the CDR3 is TGTGCCAGCAGCTTCGGGACAATATATGGCTACACCTTC.

The rearrangement uses TRBV7-3 and TRBJ2-5; weak D call: TRBD2 (6 bases). Trimming stripped 5 bases from V and 5 bases from J, with 15 bases between. CDR1 is SGHTA, CDR2 FQGTGA, per germline. The CDR3 extends over 14 amino acids. The CDR3 reads CASSPSRAGETQYF. CDR3 sequence (DNA): TGTGCCAGCAGCCCATCCAGGGCGGGGGAGACCCAGTACTTC.

The chain recombines TRBV7-6 with TRBJ2-1; perhaps TRBD2 as D (7 bases). The CDR3 runs to 15 residues. V lost 2 bases and J 9 bases, leaving 17 bases between the germline ends. Germline V gene data show CDR1 as SGHVS and CDR2 as FNYEAQ. The CDR3 bases are TGTGCCAGCAGCTTAAAGGAGGGGGGGCAGGTTGAGCAGTTCTTC. Its translation is CASSLKEGGQVEQFF.

The CDR3 spells CASSSIGQGKGQPQHF. CDR3 coding DNA: TGTGCCAGCAGTTCTATCGGACAGGGAAAAGGCCAGCCCCAGCATTTT. The rearrangement uses TRBV28 and TRBJ1-5; 8 bases are a match to TRBD1. The germline CDR1 and CDR2 sequences are MDHEN and SYDVKM. The CDR3 has 16 residues. Losses at the gene ends were 4 bases for V and 7 bases for J; bases not matched to a gene: 12.

The chain combines TRBV19 with TRBJ1-1; unclear D gene. The CDR3 contains 13 residues. Trimming left V 2 bases short and J 7 bases short, with 11 bases between. Germline V gene lookup returns CDR1 LNHDA and CDR2 SQIVND (reference sequence). CDR3 bases: TGTGCCAGTAGTATAACCCCGGGAGATGAAGCTTTCTTT. Encoded protein: CASSITPGDEAFF.

The V call is TRBV5-5, the J call TRBJ2-5; D is ambiguous. Per germline, CDR1 SGHKS and CDR2 YYEKEE (reference sequence). V gave up 0 bases and J gave up 1 base, with 7 bases separating them. The CDR3 is made up of 14 amino acids. CDR3: CASSLGSSQETQYF. DNA of the CDR3: TGTGCCAGCAGCTTGGGGAGTTCCCAAGAGACCCAGTACTTC. Variable domain in full (rest from reference TRBV5-5 and TRBJ2-5): DAGVTQSPTHLIKTRGQQVTLRCSPISGHKSVSWYQQVLGQGPQFIFQYYEKEERGRGNFPDRFSARQFPNYSSELNVNALLLGDSALYLCASSLGSSQETQYFGPGTRLLVL.

This clone was recorded a few times. This chain connects TRBV6-2 or TRBV6-3 to TRBJ2-3; 16 bases line up with TRBD2. This CDR3 comprises 17 residues. Germline CDR1 reads MNHEY; CDR2 reads SVGEGT. V shed 6 bases, J shed 7 bases, and the junction held 10 bases outside the gene matches. The CDR3 nucleotides are TGTGCCAGCAGCCGCGGGACTAGCGGGGGGGCAACGAATACGCAGTATTTT. Its translation is CASSRGTSGGATNTQYF.

This chain uses TRBV28 with TRBJ1-2; TRBD1 agrees at 9 bases. The CDR3 covers 13 residues. Per the germline V gene, CDR1 is MDHEN and CDR2 is SYDVKM. The trim removed 9 bases at V and 3 bases at J, leaving 5 bases unmatched. The CDR3, as DNA: TGTGCCAGTCGGGGGGACAGGGACTATGGCTACACCTTC. Protein: CASRGDRDYGYTF.

The rearrangement joins TRBV9 to TRBJ2-1; tentative D call: TRBD1 (5 bases). The V gene lost 2 bases and the J gene lost 1 base, with 10 bases spanning the gap. The CDR3 is made up of 15 amino acids. The germline CDR1 and CDR2 sequences are SGDLS and YYNGEE. CDR3 nucleotide sequence: TGTGCCAGCAGCGTGGGGCAGACTTCCTACAATGAGCAGTTCTTC. Its translation is CASSVGQTSYNEQFF.

The chain's CDR3 is CASSSGQGWGSHNEQFF. The CDR3 nucleotides read TGTGCCAGCAGTTCGGGACAGGGATGGGGTTCACACAATGAGCAGTTCTTC. V gene TRBV27 combines with J gene TRBJ2-1, with 9 bases lining up with TRBD1. After removal of 4 bases from V and 5 bases from J, the junction contained 12 bases not matched to a gene. The CDR3 spans 17 residues. CDR1 MNHEY and CDR2 SMNVEV come from the germline V gene (reference sequence).

The sample holds a few counts of this clone. The chain uses TRBV6-5 and TRBJ2-5, with 7 bases lining up with TRBD2. Trimming took 2 bases from V and 5 from J; bases not matched to a gene: 8. This CDR3 has 15 residues. Germline V gene sequence: CDR1 MNHEY, CDR2 SVGAGI. CDR3 nucleotides: TGTGCCAGCAGTTACGGGACGGGGGGATCGGAGACCCAGTACTTC. It codes for CASSYGTGGSETQYF.

The V call is TRBV28, the J call TRBJ2-7, with 8 bases that match TRBD1. The CDR3 runs 16 residues. V shed 4 bases and J 4 bases; nucleotides not matched to a gene: 12. Germline CDR1 is MDHEN and CDR2 is SYDVKM. CDR3 nucleotide sequence: TGTGCCAGCAGTTCCACCTCAGGGGGCGCGTTGTACGAGCAGTACTTC. Translating it yields CASSSTSGGALYEQYF.

This clone appeared once. This chain joins TRBV27 and TRBJ2-1; 11 bases line up with TRBD2. The junction had 7 bases not matched to a gene; V was cut back by 6 bases and J by 9 bases. This CDR3 region has 14 residues. Germline V CDR1 and CDR2: MNHEY, SMNVEV (reference sequence). In DNA, the CDR3 is TGTGCCAGCAGGATAGCGGGGGGGTCGAGTGAGCAGTTCTTC. Its protein is CASRIAGGSSEQFF.

V and J are TRBV12-3 or TRBV12-4 and TRBJ2-5; unclear D gene. The CDR3 totals 12 residues. Deletions cut 3 bases from V and 4 bases from J, with 6 bases between. The DNA of the CDR3 is TGTGCCAGCAGTTTCTCGGTAGAGACCCAGTACTTC. The encoded protein is CASSFSVETQYF.

The chain couples TRBV7-2 to TRBJ1-6; 7 positions match TRBD1. V lost 5 bases, J lost 13 bases, and 11 bases stayed unmatched. The CDR3 is 14 residues long. Germline assignment: CDR1 SGHTA and CDR2 FQGNSA. In DNA form, the CDR3 reads TGTGCCAGCAGCCCGACTCCACAGGGGCTTCCCCTCCACTTT. This sequence encodes CASSPTPQGLPLHF.

This chain uses TRBV6-5 with TRBJ1-2; 12 bases are shared with TRBD1. Losses at the gene ends were 6 bases for V and 3 bases for J; bases not matched to a gene: 2. The CDR3 is made up of 14 amino acids. Germline lookup yields CDR1 MNHEY and CDR2 SVGAGI. The CDR3 spells CASSRDRGHYGYTF. In nucleotides, the CDR3 is TGTGCCAGCAGCCGGGACAGGGGGCACTATGGCTACACCTTC.

The genes are TRBV6-5 and TRBJ2-3; maybe TRBD1 (6 bases). The germline V gene has CDR1 MNHEY and CDR2 SVGAGI. Trimming removed 4 bases at V and 7 bases at J, with 18 bases between. The CDR3 has 15 residues. CDR3 residues: CASSFSTGAANTQYF. The CDR3 DNA reads as TGTGCCAGCAGTTTTTCGACAGGTGCTGCTAATACGCAGTATTTT.

This clone is termed medium-sized. This chain uses TRBV6-5 with TRBJ2-7; D ambiguous. The CDR3 length is 13 residues. Between the trimmed V and J ends, which lost 6 bases and 7 bases, there was a span of 16 bases. CDR1 and CDR2 from the germline V gene are MNHEY and SVGAGI. CDR3 coding DNA: TGTGCCAGCAGGCTGACATTTCTACAAGAGCAGTACTTC. Its protein product is CASRLTFLQEQYF.

The rearrangement joins TRBV11-2 to TRBJ1-1; 12 bases map to TRBD1. Per the germline V gene, CDR1 is SGHAT and CDR2 is FQNNGV. J gave up 6 bases and V 1 base, and 9 bases lay outside the gene matches. The CDR3 length is 17 residues. CDR3 protein: CASSLGAGTGGRAEAFF. The DNA for the CDR3 is TGTGCCAGCAGCTTAGGGGCCGGGACAGGGGGCAGGGCTGAAGCTTTCTTT.

The rearrangement uses TRBV7-2 and TRBJ2-5, with TRBD1 matching 9 bases. The germline V gene has CDR1 SGHTA and CDR2 FQGNSA. There are 14 residues in the CDR3. V gave up 5 bases and J gave up 4 bases; unmatched junction bases: 5. The CDR3 sequence: CASSRTGDRETQYF. CDR3 coding DNA: TGTGCCAGCAGCCGGACAGGGGATAGAGAGACCCAGTACTTC.

The rearrangement uses TRBV5-1 and TRBJ2-7, with 7 nucleotides matching TRBD2. V shed 3 bases, J shed 6 bases, and the junction held 9 bases outside the gene matches. Germline CDR1 reads SGHRS; CDR2 reads YFSETQ. This CDR3 is built from 14 residues. The CDR3 region is CASSSGLDSAEQYF. For the CDR3, the DNA is TGCGCCAGCAGCTCCGGACTAGACTCGGCCGAGCAGTACTTC.